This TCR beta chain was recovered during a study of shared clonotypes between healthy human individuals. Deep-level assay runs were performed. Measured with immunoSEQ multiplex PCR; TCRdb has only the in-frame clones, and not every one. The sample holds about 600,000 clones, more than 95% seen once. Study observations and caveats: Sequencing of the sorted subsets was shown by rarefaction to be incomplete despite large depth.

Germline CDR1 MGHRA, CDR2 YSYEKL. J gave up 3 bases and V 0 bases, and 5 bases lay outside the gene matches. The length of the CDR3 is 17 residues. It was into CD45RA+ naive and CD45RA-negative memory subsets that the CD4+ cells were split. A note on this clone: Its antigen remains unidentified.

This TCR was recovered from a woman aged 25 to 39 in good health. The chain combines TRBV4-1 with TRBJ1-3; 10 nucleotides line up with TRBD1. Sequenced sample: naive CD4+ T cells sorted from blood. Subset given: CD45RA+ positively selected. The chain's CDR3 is CASSQEGDRGRGNTIYF. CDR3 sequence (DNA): TGCGCCAGCAGCCAAGAGGGGGACAGGGGACGTGGAAACACCATATATTTT.